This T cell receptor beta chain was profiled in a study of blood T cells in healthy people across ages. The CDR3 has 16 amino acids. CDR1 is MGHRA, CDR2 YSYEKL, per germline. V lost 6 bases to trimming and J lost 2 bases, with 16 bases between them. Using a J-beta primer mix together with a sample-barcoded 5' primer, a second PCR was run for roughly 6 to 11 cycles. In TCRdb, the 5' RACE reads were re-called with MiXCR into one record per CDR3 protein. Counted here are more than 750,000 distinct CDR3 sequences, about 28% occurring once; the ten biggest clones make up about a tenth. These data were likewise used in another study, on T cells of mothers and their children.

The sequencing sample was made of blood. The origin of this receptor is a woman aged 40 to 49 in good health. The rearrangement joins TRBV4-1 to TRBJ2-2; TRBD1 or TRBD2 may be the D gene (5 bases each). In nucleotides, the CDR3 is TGCGCCAGCAGTCCTAGCCGCAGGGAAAACACCGGGGAGCTGTTTTTT. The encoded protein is CASSPSRRENTGELFF.